A selection of T cell receptor beta chains follows, all from one sample in a study of cytomegalovirus exposure and HLA in healthy donors. TCRdb keeps only in-frame clones here, not all; method: immunoSEQ multiplex PCR. The sample has fewer than 400,000 clones, roughly 87% seen once. Input material: PBMCs. These receptors were obtained from a man younger than 45 in good health and CMV-seronegative. Each CDR3 is given with its conserved first and last residue. The order of the fields is J gene, CDR3 length, D gene, V gene, CDR3 protein, CDR3 DNA. A D gene is named only where the DNA matches it firmly.

TRBJ1-1	14	TRBD1	TRBV27	CASSSQGAKTEAFF	TGTGCCAGCAGTTCCCAGGGGGCGAAGACTGAAGCTTTCTTT
TRBJ1-1	15	.	TRBV5-1	CASSFGQLMNTEAFF	TGCGCCAGCAGCTTTGGACAGTTGATGAACACTGAAGCTTTCTTT
TRBJ1-4	13	TRBD1	TRBV5-4	CASSGQGAEKLFF	TGTGCCAGCAGCGGACAGGGGGCGGAAAAACTGTTTTTT
TRBJ2-3	13	.	TRBV11-3	CASSPRDSDTQYF	TGTGCCAGCAGCCCCCGGGACTCAGATACGCAGTATTTT
TRBJ2-7	13	TRBD2	TRBV6-5	CASSGSGGYEQYF	TGTGCCAGCAGTGGTAGCGGGGGTTACGAGCAGTACTTC
TRBJ1-1	13	.	TRBV6-6	CASSLLDSYEAFF	TGTGCCAGCAGCCTCCTAGACAGCTATGAAGCTTTCTTT
TRBJ2-7	15	TRBD1	TRBV6-1	CASSGGQAIVREQYF	TGTGCCAGCAGTGGGGGACAGGCCATCGTTCGAGAGCAGTACTTC
TRBJ2-5	16	TRBD2	TRBV25-1	CASSRTSGGMKETQYF	TGTGCCAGCAGCCGAACTAGCGGGGGGATGAAAGAGACCCAGTACTTC
TRBJ1-2	17	.	TRBV7-2	CASSPTALAGATYGYTF	TGTGCCAGCAGCCCCACTGCTCTCGCGGGGGCCACCTATGGCTACACCTTC
TRBJ1-4	15	.	TRBV11-2	CASSLGTYPNEKLFF	TGTGCCAGCAGCCTCGGGACTTACCCTAATGAAAAACTGTTTTTT
TRBJ2-1	12	TRBD2	TRBV14	CASSHTSGGRFF	TGTGCCAGCAGCCATACTAGCGGGGGGAGGTTCTTC
TRBJ2-7	13	.	TRBV5-4	CASSVGGFYEQYF	TGTGCCAGCAGCGTCGGGGGATTCTACGAGCAGTACTTC
TRBJ1-5	15	.	TRBV5-1	CASSFDGSRNQPQHF	TGCGCCAGCAGCTTTGATGGCAGTCGCAATCAGCCCCAGCATTTT